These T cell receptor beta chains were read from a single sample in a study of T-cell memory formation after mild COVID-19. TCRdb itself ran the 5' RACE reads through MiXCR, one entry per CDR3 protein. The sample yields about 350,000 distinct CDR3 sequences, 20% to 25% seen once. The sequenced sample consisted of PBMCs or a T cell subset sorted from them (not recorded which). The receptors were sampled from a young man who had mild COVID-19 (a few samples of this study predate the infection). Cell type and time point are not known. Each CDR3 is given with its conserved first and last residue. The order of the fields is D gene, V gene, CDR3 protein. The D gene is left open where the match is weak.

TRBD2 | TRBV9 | CASSVALAGGNEQFF
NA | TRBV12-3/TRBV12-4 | CASTVGEGMGTEAFF
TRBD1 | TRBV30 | CAWSHRGAYEQYF
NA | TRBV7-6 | CASILVSRGGYSTGELFF
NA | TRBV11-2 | CASSLDRVGYTF
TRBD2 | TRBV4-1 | CASSQDRAGTLGGEQFF
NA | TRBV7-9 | CASSSSSRVDTQYF
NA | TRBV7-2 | CATLGAPVNTGELFF
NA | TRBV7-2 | CASSLGAGPFF
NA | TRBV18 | CASSLQLQETQYF
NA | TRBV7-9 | CASRQVGVGGYTF
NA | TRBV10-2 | CATSKLGSGELFF
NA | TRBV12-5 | CASGLASLLTTEAFF
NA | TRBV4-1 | CASSQGQFYEQYF
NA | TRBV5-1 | CASSGGNSYNSPLHF
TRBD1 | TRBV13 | CASSKTGQQFF
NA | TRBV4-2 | CASSQSSLPYEQYF
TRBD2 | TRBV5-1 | CASTGTSGAYNEQFF
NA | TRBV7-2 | CASSNPQTRVSYGYTF
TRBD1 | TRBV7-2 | CASSLRTGGVGHEQFF
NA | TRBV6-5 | CASSLLQGLPEAFF
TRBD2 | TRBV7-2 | CASSPRLAGTQETQYF
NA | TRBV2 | CASRAVETQYF
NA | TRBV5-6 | CASSFSSQETQYF
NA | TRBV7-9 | CASSLDSVSNQPQHF
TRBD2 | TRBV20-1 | CSASRLAGLTYNEQFF
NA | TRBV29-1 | CSVEGGKDNSPLHF
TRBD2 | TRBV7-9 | CASSLIRTRNHNEQFF